The entry below gives a single TCR beta chain sequence along with its context. The sample is drawn from a study of cytomegalovirus exposure and HLA in healthy donors. Trimming removed 1 base from V and 0 bases from J, with 13 bases in between. Germline loops: CDR1 SGHAT, CDR2 FQDESV (reference sequence). The CDR3 loop spans 17 amino acids. A multiplex PCR was run with 60 Vbeta primers and 13 Jbeta primers. Sequenced by immunoSEQ multiplex PCR; TCRdb stores in-frame clones only, minus some. Here the sample spans roughly 150,000 clones, just under 70% being singletons. This chain links TRBV11-1 with TRBJ2-1; D possibly corresponds to TRBD2 (5 bases). The sequencing sample was made of PBMCs. This TCR came from a man aged 55 to 70 in good health and CMV-seronegative. The CDR3 reads CASSLGALAISYNEQFF. CDR3 coding DNA: TGTGCCAGCAGCTTAGGGGCGCTAGCTATCTCCTACAATGAGCAGTTCTTC.